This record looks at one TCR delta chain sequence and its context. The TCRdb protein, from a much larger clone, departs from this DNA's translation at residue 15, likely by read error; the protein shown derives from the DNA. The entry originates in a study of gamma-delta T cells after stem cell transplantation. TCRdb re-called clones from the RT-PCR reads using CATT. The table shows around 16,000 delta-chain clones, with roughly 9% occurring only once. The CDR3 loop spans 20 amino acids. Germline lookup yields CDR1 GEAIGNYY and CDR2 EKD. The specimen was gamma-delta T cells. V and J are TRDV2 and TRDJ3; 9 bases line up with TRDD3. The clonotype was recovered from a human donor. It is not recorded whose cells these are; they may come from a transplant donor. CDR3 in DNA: TGTGCCTGTGACACGATCAGGGGGATACTTGATACCTGGGACGCCCGACAGATGTTTTTC. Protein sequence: CACDTIRGILDTWDARQMFF.